The 20 T cell receptor beta chains given below trace back to one sample, sequenced in a study of beta chain features in type 1 diabetes. Expressed TCRB transcripts were sequenced because the entire RNA isolate underwent reverse transcription. Here immunoSEQ multiplex PCR was the method, and the copy in TCRdb shows in-frame clones only, minus some. This table has 300,000 to 350,000 clones, 13% appearing once. For these receptors, no antigen is known. Study-level results: Across all four CD4+ subsets, people with type 1 diabetes showed modestly shorter TCRB CDR3s.

Sequencing was performed on naive CD4+ T cells from blood. Receptors were obtained from a young woman with type 1 diabetes.

This clone was seen only a few times. The rearrangement links TRBV29-1 to TRBJ2-3; no definite D call. The CDR3 length is 11 residues. V was cut by 8 bases and J by 1 base, with 7 bases left in between. Germline CDR1 and CDR2: SQVTM and ANQGSEA. Here the CDR3 reads CSLSGTDTQYF. The CDR3 DNA reads as TGCAGCCTGAGCGGCACAGATACGCAGTATTTT.

This clone was counted only a few times. The chain is built from TRBV5-1 and TRBJ2-3; TRBD2 aligns across 13 bases. The germline V gene has CDR1 SGHRS and CDR2 YFSETQ. Trimming at V came to 4 bases and at J to 4 bases, leaving 3 bases not matched to a gene. This CDR3 is built from 15 residues. The DNA for the CDR3 is TGCGCCAGCAGCCCACTAGCGGGAGGGCCAGATACGCAGTATTTT. This gives the protein CASSPLAGGPDTQYF.

The sample holds a few counts of this clone. The V call is TRBV27, the J call TRBJ2-4; 9 positions agree with TRBD1. V shed 1 base, J shed 2 bases, and the junction held 3 bases outside the gene matches. The germline gives CDR1 MNHEY, CDR2 SMNVEV (reference sequence). The CDR3 consists of 16 residues. The CDR3 reads CASSLWTGATKNIQYF. The CDR3 DNA reads TGTGCCAGCAGTTTATGGACAGGGGCTACCAAAAACATTCAGTACTTC.

This clone showed up just a few times. Other DNA variants within this sample encode the same CDR3. V usage is TRBV28 and J usage is TRBJ2-3; 9 bases agree with TRBD1. From germline, CDR1 is MDHEN and CDR2 SYDVKM. V was clipped by 6 bases and J by 3 bases; unmatched bases: 1. The CDR3 has 13 amino acids. The CDR3: CASRGQGTDTQYF. Written as DNA, the CDR3 is TGTGCCAGCAGGGGACAGGGAACAGATACGCAGTATTTT. The variable domain in full, completed from reference TRBV28 and TRBJ2-3, reads DVKVTQSSRYLVKRTGEKVFLECVQDMDHENMFWYRQDPGLGLRLIYFSYDVKMKEKGDIPEGYSVSREKKERFSLILESASTNQTSMYLCASRGQGTDTQYFGPGTRLTVL.

This clone was observed a handful of times. This sequence joins TRBV27 and TRBJ1-4; possibly TRBD1 for D (5 bases). The germline V and J ends were trimmed by 8 bases and 6 bases, with 10 bases remaining between them. This CDR3 has 12 residues. The germline gives CDR1 MNHEY, CDR2 SMNVEV (reference sequence). CDR3 in amino acids: CASQGLDEKLFF. The DNA of the CDR3 is TGTGCCAGCCAGGGTTTAGATGAAAAACTGTTTTTT.

There are a few counts of this clone. The CDR3 here is CASSIRETEAFF. In nucleotides, the CDR3 is TGTGCCAGTAGTATAAGGGAGACTGAAGCTTTCTTT. J is TRBJ1-1 and V is TRBV19; D unclear. Germline loops: CDR1 LNHDA, CDR2 SQIVND (reference sequence). V shed 2 bases and J shed 5 bases, with 6 bases lying between them. This CDR3 is 12 amino acids long.

This clone was found a few times. The same CDR3 is also encoded by other DNA sequences in this sample. This sequence joins TRBV18 and TRBJ2-5, with 9 bases identical to TRBD2. With 3 bases clipped from V and 4 bases from J, the junction kept 3 bases outside the gene matches. CDR1 KGHSH and CDR2 LQKENI come from the germline V gene. The CDR3 is 14 residues long. CDR3 loop: CASSPGLAPETQYF. The CDR3 coding sequence is TGTGCCAGCTCACCCGGACTAGCGCCAGAGACCCAGTACTTC.

The gene calls are TRBV6-6 and TRBJ1-1, with no clear D. V shed 1 base and J shed 4 bases, with 13 bases lying between them. The CDR3 sequence is 15 residues long. The V gene's germline CDR1 is MNHNY and CDR2 SVGAGI (reference sequence). In DNA, the CDR3 is TGTGCCAGCAGTTACTTGGCCGGGTCCTTCACTGAAGCTTTCTTT. This translates into CASSYLAGSFTEAFF.

The chain couples TRBV4-3 to TRBJ1-3; no firm D call. Germline V gives CDR1 LGHNA, CDR2 YSLEER. V was trimmed by 0 bases and J by 0 bases, leaving 9 bases between them. CDR3 length: 16 amino acids. The CDR3 region is CASSQDHINSGNTIYF. The CDR3 DNA reads TGCGCCAGCAGCCAAGATCACATAAACTCTGGAAACACCATATATTTT.

This clone turned up a few times. The chain's CDR3 is CASSQVVNTVYGYTF. The CDR3 nucleotides read TGCGCCAGCAGCCAAGTGGTCAACACAGTCTATGGCTACACCTTC. The chain carries TRBV4-3 and TRBJ1-2; D not certain. V lost 1 base to trimming and J lost 4 bases, with 13 bases between them. CDR3 size: 15 residues. Germline V gene data show CDR1 as LGHNA and CDR2 as YSLEER.

The CDR3 DNA follows: TGTGCCAGCAGCTTCTGGTACGAGGGCTACACCTTC. Translating it yields CASSFWYEGYTF. This chain links TRBV11-3 with TRBJ1-2; the D is unclear. This CDR3 is built from 12 residues. CDR1 and CDR2 (germline): SGHNT, YENEEA. Trimming shortened V by 3 bases and J by 8 bases, and 10 bases separated the two germline ends.

The genes are TRBV30 and TRBJ1-1; D is possibly TRBD1 (6 bases). The germline V and J ends were trimmed by 3 bases and 5 bases, with 13 bases remaining between them. This CDR3 spans 13 amino acids. Germline CDR1 GTSNPN, CDR2 SVGIG (reference sequence). The CDR3 nucleotides read TGTGCCTGGAGCCCCAGGGGAGGGACTGAAGCTTTCTTT. Its translation: CAWSPRGGTEAFF.

This clone showed up just a few times. This chain links TRBV5-4 with TRBJ2-7; TRBD2 matches at 11 bases. This CDR3 is built from 17 residues. V trimming: 4 bases; J trimming: 0 bases; junction bases outside the gene matches: 9. CDR1 and CDR2 from the germline V gene are SGHNT and YYREEE (reference sequence). CDR3 amino acids: CASSRSLAGGSSYEQYF. The CDR3 nucleotides are TGTGCCAGCAGCCGGTCCTTAGCGGGAGGGTCCTCCTACGAGCAGTACTTC.

This clone was seen a few times. The sample holds other DNA sequences that translate to the same CDR3. V gene TRBV18 combines with J gene TRBJ1-5, with 10 bases matching TRBD1. CDR1 KGHSH and CDR2 LQKENI come from the germline V gene. CDR3 size: 14 residues. Germline trimming cut 3 bases from V and 5 bases from J; bases unmatched to any gene: 1. The CDR3 region is CASSPGTGDQPQHF. The DNA of the CDR3 is TGTGCCAGCTCACCTGGGACAGGGGATCAGCCCCAGCATTTT.

V usage is TRBV7-2 and J usage is TRBJ2-1, with D possibly being TRBD2 (6 bases). Trimming cost V 5 bases and J 0 bases, with 14 bases left between them. Germline values: CDR1 SGHTA, CDR2 FQGNSA. The CDR3 totals 16 residues. CDR3 DNA sequence: TGTGCCAGCAGCCGTGGGGGGACGAGCTCCTACAATGAGCAGTTCTTC. Translating it yields CASSRGGTSSYNEQFF.

V is TRBV7-2 and J is TRBJ2-3; 7 nucleotides line up with TRBD2. Germline CDR1 SGHTA, CDR2 FQGNSA. There are 16 residues in the CDR3. Unmatched junction bases numbered 10, after V lost 7 bases and J lost 0 bases. CDR3 in amino acids: CASTQSLAVSTDTQYF. The CDR3 bases are TGTGCCAGCACCCAGTCCCTAGCGGTTAGCACAGATACGCAGTATTTT.

In its sample, this clone was seen a few times. V gene TRBV5-1 combines with J gene TRBJ2-1; D is undetermined. V was cut by 4 bases and J by 10 bases, with 15 bases left in between. The CDR3 extends over 13 amino acids. In germline, CDR1 is SGHRS, CDR2 YFSETQ. The CDR3 loop reads CASSLARYLEQFF. The CDR3 coding sequence is TGCGCCAGCAGCCTGGCCCGGTACCTCGAGCAGTTCTTC.

The chain combines TRBV25-1 with TRBJ2-3, with TRBD1 matching 9 bases. The CDR3 is made up of 15 amino acids. Looked up from germline, CDR1 is MGHDK and CDR2 is SYGVNS. Trimming cost V 4 bases and J 4 bases; bases outside gene matches: 6. The CDR3 DNA reads TGTGCCAGCAGTGCAACGGGACAGGGTCCAGATACGCAGTATTTT. It translates to CASSATGQGPDTQYF.

This clone was observed a handful of times. V gene TRBV5-1 combines with J gene TRBJ2-6, with 9 bases identical to TRBD1. This CDR3 region has 18 residues. Germline V gene data show CDR1 as SGHRS and CDR2 as YFSETQ. J gave up 0 bases and V 0 bases, and 4 bases lay outside the gene matches. The CDR3 nucleotides read TGCGCCAGCAGCTTGGTGACGGACAGGGGCTCTGGGGCCAACGTCCTGACTTTC. This codes for CASSLVTDRGSGANVLTF.

The sample holds a few counts of this clone. The CDR3 here is CASSLRLAGSSYNEQFF. The DNA for the CDR3 is TGTGCCAGCTCACTCAGGCTAGCGGGGAGCTCCTACAATGAGCAGTTCTTC. The genes are TRBV18 and TRBJ2-1; TRBD2 matches 9 bases. The CDR3 is 17 residues long. The trim removed 4 bases at V and 0 bases at J, leaving 7 bases unmatched. Germline CDR1 is KGHSH and CDR2 is LQKENI.